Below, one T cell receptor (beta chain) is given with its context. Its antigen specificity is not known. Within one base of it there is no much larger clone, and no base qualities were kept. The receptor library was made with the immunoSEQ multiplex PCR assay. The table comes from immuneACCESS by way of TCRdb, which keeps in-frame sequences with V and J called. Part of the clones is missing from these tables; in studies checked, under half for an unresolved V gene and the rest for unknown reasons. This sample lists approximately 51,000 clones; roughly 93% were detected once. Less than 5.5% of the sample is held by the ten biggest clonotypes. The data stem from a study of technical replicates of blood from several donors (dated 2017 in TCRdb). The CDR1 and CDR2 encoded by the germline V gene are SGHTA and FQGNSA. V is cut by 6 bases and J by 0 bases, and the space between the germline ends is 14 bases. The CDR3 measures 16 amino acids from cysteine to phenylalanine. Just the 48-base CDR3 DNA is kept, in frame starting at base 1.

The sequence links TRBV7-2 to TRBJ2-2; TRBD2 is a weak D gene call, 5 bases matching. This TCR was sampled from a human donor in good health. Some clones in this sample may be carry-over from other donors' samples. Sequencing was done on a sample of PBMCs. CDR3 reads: CASRPTRPANTGELFF. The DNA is TGTGCCAGCAGACCTACTAGGCCTGCGAACACCGGGGAGCTGTTTTTT. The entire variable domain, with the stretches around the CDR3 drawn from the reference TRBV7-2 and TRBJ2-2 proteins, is GAGVSQSPSNKVTEKGKDVELRCDPISGHTALYWYRQSLGQGLEFLIYFQGNSAPDKSGLPSDRFSAERTGGSVSTLTIQRTQQEDSAVYLCASRPTRPANTGELFFGEGSRLTVL.